Presented here are 8 T cell receptor beta chains from one specimen sequenced in a study of shared clonotypes between healthy human individuals. Assay used: immunoSEQ multiplex PCR; TCRdb lists only in-frame clones, some missing. Of a few million clones listed, about 92% are singletons. Input material: naive CD4+ T cells sorted from blood. The sample's subset: CD45RA+ positively selected. Source of these receptors: a man younger than 35 in good health.

The chain carries TRBV7-2 and TRBJ2-7, with TRBD2 matching 11 bases. Germline lookup yields CDR1 SGHTA and CDR2 FQGNSA. The CDR3 runs to 15 residues. The ends lost 3 bases at V and 2 bases at J; junction bases unmatched: 3. As DNA, the CDR3 is TGTGCCAGCAGCTTCGTACTAGCGGGAGCCTACGAGCAGTACTTC. Translating it yields CASSFVLAGAYEQYF.

With regard to this clone: This sample also contains other DNA sequences that code for the same CDR3. This chain joins TRBV30 and TRBJ2-7, with a weak D call TRBD2 (5 bases). V was pared by 2 bases and J by 3 bases, with 8 bases between. Germline V gives CDR1 GTSNPN, CDR2 SVGIG (reference sequence). CDR3 length: 12 residues. CDR3 in DNA: TGTGCCTGGAGTACCAGCGGCTACGAGCAGTACTTC. The encoded protein is CAWSTSGYEQYF.

With respect to this clone: One junction end disagrees with the germline gene, perhaps due to a read error. The chain recombines TRBV7-7 with TRBJ2-1; 7 nucleotides agree with TRBD1. The CDR3 extends over 18 amino acids. Germline V CDR1 and CDR2: SSHAT, FNYEAQ (reference sequence). CDR3 bases: TGTGCTAGCAGCTTAGTCTCTCAGTTTAAGGGGGCTTACAATGAGCAGTTCTTC. Translating it yields CASSLVSQFKGAYNEQFF.

J is TRBJ1-2 and V is TRBV7-3, with 10 bases fitting TRBD1. Germline V CDR1 and CDR2: SGHTA, FQGTGA. V gave up 5 bases and J gave up 6 bases; unmatched junction bases: 15. The CDR3 covers 17 residues. The CDR3 sequence is CASSPGPTGGAGDGYTF. The DNA of the CDR3 is TGTGCCAGCAGCCCCGGTCCGACAGGGGGCGCGGGGGATGGCTACACCTTC.

This rearrangement joins TRBV2 to TRBJ2-3, with 7 bases identical to TRBD2. Germline V lookup: CDR1 SNHLY, CDR2 FYNNEI. With 1 base clipped from V and 0 bases from J, the junction kept 7 bases outside the gene matches. CDR3 length: 17 amino acids. CDR3 in DNA: TGTGCCAGCAGTGAAGGGACTAGAACCTTGAGCACAGATACGCAGTATTTT. Amino acids: CASSEGTRTLSTDTQYF.

The rearrangement uses TRBV28 and TRBJ1-2, with TRBD1 matching 9 bases. Unmatched junction bases numbered 10, after V lost 7 bases and J lost 7 bases. The CDR3 sequence is 14 residues long. Germline loops: CDR1 MDHEN, CDR2 SYDVKM. The CDR3 reads CASNSQGARIGYTF. The CDR3 region has the DNA TGTGCCAGCAACTCACAGGGGGCCAGGATTGGCTACACCTTC.

This clone appeared a single time. The CDR3 bases are TGCGCCAGCAGCCAAGACGCCTATAATTCACCCCTCCACTTT. It encodes CASSQDAYNSPLHF. V and J are TRBV4-3 and TRBJ1-6; D is uncertain. There are 14 residues in the CDR3. Per germline, CDR1 LGHNA and CDR2 YSLEER. V was pared by 0 bases and J by 2 bases, with 2 bases between.

This rearrangement joins TRBV29-1 to TRBJ2-3; 12 nucleotides agree with TRBD1. Germline V gene lookup returns CDR1 SQVTM and CDR2 ANQGSEA. J was trimmed by 5 bases and V by 0 bases; bases with no gene match: 6. This CDR3 contains 16 residues. CDR3 protein: CSVEETGTGGLDTQYF. Here the CDR3 DNA reads TGCAGCGTTGAAGAAACCGGGACAGGGGGCTTAGATACGCAGTATTTT.